The 25 T cell receptor beta chains given below trace back to one sample, sequenced in a study of blood T cell repertoires in COVID-19. Data came from immunoSEQ multiplex PCR; TCRdb stores just in-frame clones and leaves some out. The sample carries under 200,000 clones, roughly 90% recorded once. Sequencing used peripheral blood. Receptors were obtained from a man between 18 and 35 years old with acute or convalescent COVID-19.

This clone was picked up one time. The chain has TRBV20-1 and TRBJ2-7; TRBD2 matches 8 bases. The junction had 1 base not matched to a gene; V was cut back by 6 bases and J by 3 bases. The CDR3 runs 11 residues. CDR1 and CDR2 from the germline V gene are DFQATT and SNEGSKA (reference sequence). CDR3 sequence reads: CSAGLVYEQYF. As DNA, the CDR3 is TGCAGTGCGGGACTAGTCTACGAGCAGTACTTC.

The chain has TRBV6-4 and TRBJ1-2; 8 nucleotides agree with TRBD1. Unmatched junction bases numbered 4, after V lost 4 bases and J lost 3 bases. Looked up from germline, CDR1 is MRHNA and CDR2 is SNTAGT. The length of the CDR3 is 14 residues. CDR3 DNA sequence: TGTGCCAGCAGTGTCCGGACAGGGCACTATGGCTACACCTTC. This codes for CASSVRTGHYGYTF.

The chain recombines TRBV5-6 with TRBJ1-1; D gene unclear. The CDR3 sequence is 15 residues long. V lost 1 base and J lost 1, with 11 bases in between. Per germline, CDR1 SGHDT and CDR2 YYEEEE. CDR3 bases: TGTGCCAGCAGCTTGTACGCGGCGGAGAACACTGAAGCTTTCTTT. Translated, it gives CASSLYAAENTEAFF.

This clone was seen once. This sequence joins TRBV19 and TRBJ1-2; a weak D match, TRBD1 (6 bases). This CDR3 contains 13 residues. V was clipped by 10 bases and J by 8 bases, with 20 bases between them. In germline, CDR1 is LNHDA, CDR2 SQIVND (reference sequence). CDR3 amino acids: CATQPLGAWGYTF. In nucleotides, the CDR3 is TGTGCCACCCAGCCTTTGGGGGCTTGGGGCTACACCTTC. The whole variable domain, filled in from reference TRBV19 and TRBJ1-2, reads DGGITQSPKYLFRKEGQNVTLSCEQNLNHDAMYWYRQDPGQGLRLIYYSQIVNDFQKGDIAEGYSVSREKKESFPLTVTSAQKNPTAFYLCATQPLGAWGYTFGSGTRLTVV.

The chain recombines TRBV5-1 with TRBJ1-1, with D perhaps TRBD1 (5 bases). Trimming removed 4 bases at V and 0 bases at J, with 16 bases between. Germline loops: CDR1 SGHRS, CDR2 YFSETQ. The CDR3 sequence is 16 residues long. CDR3 sequence reads: CASSPEGVLMNTEAFF. The CDR3 coding sequence is TGCGCCAGCAGCCCTGAAGGGGTCCTTATGAACACTGAAGCTTTCTTT. The full variable domain, rest sourced from reference TRBV5-1 and TRBJ1-1, is KAGVTQTPRYLIKTRGQQVTLSCSPISGHRSVSWYQQTPGQGLQFLFEYFSETQRNKGNFPGRFSGRQFSNSRSEMNVSTLELGDSALYLCASSPEGVLMNTEAFFGQGTRLTVV.

As regards this clone: Different DNA sequences within this sample yield the same CDR3. This chain joins TRBV11-2 and TRBJ1-1; D perhaps matches TRBD1 (5 bases). V lost 3 bases and J lost 2, with 10 bases in between. CDR3 length equals 14 residues. From germline, CDR1 is SGHAT and CDR2 FQNNGV. The CDR3 loop reads CASSLGRGNTEAFF. As DNA, the CDR3 is TGTGCCAGCAGCTTGGGGCGGGGTAACACTGAAGCTTTCTTT.

This clone has a handful of counts. CDR3 protein: CSVDGVGGYTF. CDR3 sequence (DNA): TGCAGCGTTGACGGGGTCGGTGGCTACACCTTC. This rearrangement joins TRBV29-1 to TRBJ1-2; no definite D call. Germline CDR1 is SQVTM and CDR2 is ANQGSEA. CDR3 length equals 11 residues. The V and J ends lost 3 bases and 7 bases respectively, with 9 bases between them.

The J gene is TRBJ2-1, the V gene TRBV10-3, with a tentative D call TRBD2 (6 bases). The CDR3 contains 15 residues. From germline, CDR1 is ENHRY and CDR2 SYGVKD. Trimming removed 10 bases at V and 3 bases at J, with 19 bases between. The CDR3 loop is CANEPGGTLYNEQFF. The CDR3 coding sequence is TGTGCCAACGAACCAGGTGGGACTCTCTACAATGAGCAGTTCTTC.

The rearrangement uses TRBV6-5 and TRBJ1-2; 11 positions agree with TRBD1. The CDR3 is 13 amino acids. Trimming cost V 4 bases and J 5 bases; bases outside gene matches: 0. From germline, CDR1 is MNHEY and CDR2 SVGAGI. CDR3 amino acids: CASSWDRGYGYTF. CDR3 nucleotides: TGTGCCAGCAGTTGGGACAGGGGGTATGGCTACACCTTC.

The chain links TRBV5-5 to TRBJ1-2; 11 nucleotides align to TRBD1. CDR3 length: 14 residues. J lost 7 bases, V lost 4 bases, and 6 bases had no gene match. In germline, CDR1 is SGHKS, CDR2 YYEKEE (reference sequence). CDR3 DNA sequence: TGTGCCAGCAGCCTCGGACAGGGGGCTATTGGCTACACCTTC. Translating it yields CASSLGQGAIGYTF.

The chain combines TRBV10-1 with TRBJ2-6; 9 bases fit TRBD1. Germline V gene sequence: CDR1 WNHNN, CDR2 SYGVQD (reference sequence). V was pared by 3 bases and J by 1 base, with 7 bases of the junction left unmatched. This CDR3 is 18 amino acids long. CDR3 coding DNA: TGCGCCAGCAGTGACCCCGGACAGGGGTGGTCTGGGGCCAACGTCCTGACTTTC. It yields the protein CASSDPGQGWSGANVLTF.

This sequence joins TRBV5-4 and TRBJ2-7; perhaps TRBD2 as D (6 bases). The CDR3 has 16 residues. Trimming left V 0 bases short and J 1 base short, with 14 bases between. Germline V gene sequence: CDR1 SGHNT, CDR2 YYREEE (reference sequence). In DNA, the CDR3 is TGTGCCAGCAGCTTGGCAGGGACCCGGGGGTCCTACGAGCAGTACTTC. It is translated as CASSLAGTRGSYEQYF.

V is TRBV11-2 and J is TRBJ1-4, with 7 bases fitting TRBD1. Trimming took 5 bases from V and 7 from J; bases not matched to a gene: 13. Germline values: CDR1 SGHAT, CDR2 FQNNGV. The CDR3 has 16 residues. The chain's CDR3 is CASSAPTGRVGEKLFF. DNA of the CDR3: TGTGCCAGCAGCGCCCCGACAGGGCGGGTGGGTGAAAAACTGTTTTTT.

Only one count was recorded for this clone. V gene TRBV3-1 (or the pseudogene TRBV3-2) combines with J gene TRBJ1-2, with 7 bases lining up with TRBD1. The CDR3 is 16 residues long. The germline V gene has CDR1 LGHDT and CDR2 YNNKEL (reference sequence). Trimming took 4 bases from V and 4 from J; bases not matched to a gene: 12. The CDR3 DNA follows: TGTGCCAGCAGCCTCCAAACAGGGGACCCATTCTATGGCTACACCTTC. It specifies CASSLQTGDPFYGYTF.

This chain joins TRBV5-6 and TRBJ2-7, with 11 bases fitting TRBD2. The CDR3 runs 14 residues. J lost 5 bases, V lost 4 bases, and 5 bases had no gene match. CDR1 and CDR2 (germline): SGHDT, YYEEEE. The CDR3 region is CASSIAGGPHEQYF. CDR3 coding DNA: TGTGCCAGCAGCATAGCGGGAGGGCCGCACGAGCAGTACTTC.

The chain is built from TRBV27 and TRBJ1-6, with D tentatively TRBD1 (5 bases). V was clipped by 9 bases and J by 3 bases, with 15 bases between them. Germline loops: CDR1 MNHEY, CDR2 SMNVEV (reference sequence). This CDR3 is built from 15 residues. In DNA, the CDR3 is TGTGCCAGTAAACCCATGGACATCTATAATTCACCCCTCCACTTT. Protein sequence: CASKPMDIYNSPLHF.

The chain combines TRBV11-2 with TRBJ2-1; maybe TRBD1 (6 bases). CDR1 and CDR2 (germline): SGHAT, FQNNGV. The V gene lost 4 bases and the J gene lost 5 bases, with 18 bases spanning the gap. CDR3 length: 16 amino acids. The CDR3 spells CASSSAGTRRDNEQFF. CDR3 nucleotides: TGTGCCAGCAGCTCCGCCGGGACACGGCGGGACAATGAGCAGTTCTTC.

The V and J genes are TRBV6-5 and TRBJ2-7; 9 nucleotides agree with TRBD1. V shed 11 bases and J 3 bases; nucleotides not matched to a gene: 11. The CDR3 consists of 14 residues. In germline, CDR1 is MNHEY, CDR2 SVGAGI. This CDR3 reads CAVRTGAPLYEQYF. The CDR3 DNA follows: TGTGCCGTCAGGACAGGGGCTCCCCTCTACGAGCAGTACTTC.

The V call is TRBV2, the J call TRBJ1-5, with a tentative D call TRBD1 (6 bases). This CDR3 is built from 14 residues. Germline CDR1 is SNHLY and CDR2 is FYNNEI. The V end lost 1 base, the J end lost 6 bases, and 10 bases lay between the germline ends. The CDR3 region has the DNA TGTGCCAGCAGTGAAGAGGGGGGGAGTCAGCCCCAGCATTTT. It specifies CASSEEGGSQPQHF.

The chain has TRBV9 and TRBJ1-4; unclear D gene. Trimming shortened V by 0 bases and J by 5 bases, and 5 bases separated the two germline ends. Germline CDR1 reads SGDLS; CDR2 reads YYNGEE. The CDR3 consists of 13 residues. Here the CDR3 DNA reads TGTGCCAGCAGCGTAGACGGGAATGAAAAACTGTTTTTT. Encoded protein: CASSVDGNEKLFF.

For the CDR3, the DNA is TGTGCCAGCAGCTTAGCTGCCGGGTCAGGGGTTAATGGCTACACCTTC. Protein sequence: CASSLAAGSGVNGYTF. This rearrangement joins TRBV7-9 to TRBJ1-2; perhaps TRBD1 as D (6 bases). Trimming cost V 0 bases and J 6 bases, with 17 bases left between them. The CDR3 spans 16 residues. The germline V gene encodes CDR1 SEHNR and CDR2 FQNEAQ (reference sequence).

J is TRBJ1-6 and V is TRBV14; D might be TRBD1 (5 bases). The CDR3 sequence is 15 residues long. Germline loops: CDR1 SGHDN, CDR2 FVKESK. Trimming took 0 bases from V and 7 from J, leaving 10 bases between them. For the CDR3, the DNA is TGTGCCAGCAGCCAAGATTACAGGAGCAATTCACCCCTCCACTTT. Protein: CASSQDYRSNSPLHF.

V and J are TRBV15 and TRBJ2-5, with 10 bases identical to TRBD2. The CDR3 is 16 amino acids. Losses at the gene ends were 1 base for V and 3 bases for J; bases not matched to a gene: 5. Germline-derived CDR1 and CDR2 are LNHNV and YYDKDF (reference sequence). The CDR3 is CATSRGLAGLEETQYF. The CDR3, as DNA: TGTGCCACCAGCAGAGGACTAGCGGGCCTTGAAGAGACCCAGTACTTC.

V gene TRBV5-6 combines with J gene TRBJ1-5; 8 bases line up with TRBD1. Germline values: CDR1 SGHDT, CDR2 YYEEEE. V was clipped by 4 bases and J by 3 bases; unmatched bases: 3. CDR3 size: 14 residues. This CDR3 is CASSQTGVNQPQHF. The CDR3 nucleotides read TGTGCCAGCAGCCAGACAGGGGTCAATCAGCCCCAGCATTTT.

Written as DNA, the CDR3 is TGCGCCAGCAGCTTGGAACTAGCGGGAGCCAAGTGGGAAAACATTCAGTACTTC. Translated, it gives CASSLELAGAKWENIQYF. J is TRBJ2-4 and V is TRBV5-1; 11 bases are shared with TRBD2. This CDR3 has 18 amino acids. The germline CDR1 and CDR2 sequences are SGHRS and YFSETQ. V trimming: 0 bases; J trimming: 5 bases; junction bases outside the gene matches: 10. The whole variable domain, remainder taken from reference TRBV5-1 and TRBJ2-4, is KAGVTQTPRYLIKTRGQQVTLSCSPISGHRSVSWYQQTPGQGLQFLFEYFSETQRNKGNFPGRFSGRQFSNSRSEMNVSTLELGDSALYLCASSLELAGAKWENIQYFGAGTRLSVL.